A single TCR beta chain is shown here with its context. Its cognate antigen is unknown. Germline V gene data show CDR1 as SGHTA and CDR2 as FQGNSA. Losses at the gene ends were 5 bases for V and 2 bases for J; bases not matched to a gene: 6. There are 15 residues in the CDR3. This entry is derived from a study of brain T cells in children with intractable seizures. Overall study findings and caveats: Viral specificity was inferred only from CDR3 similarity; HCMV serostatus was unknown. Clones missing pre-surgery may reflect undersampling of that blood sample.

Generated by immunoSEQ multiplex PCR, the TCRdb table keeps only in-frame clones and is missing some. The repertoire holds just under 65,000 clones, with about 96% as singletons. The sequenced cases were selected for having the highest brain T cell transcript signatures. At least one anti-epileptic drug was given before surgery. The receptor was isolated from a boy in the first two years of life with focal cortical dysplasia and intractable seizures. The rearrangement joins TRBV7-2 to TRBJ2-7; 10 bases fit TRBD2. Sample: peripheral blood, taken at surgery. As DNA, the CDR3 is TGTGCCAGCAGCCACGGACTAGCGGATACCTACGAGCAGTACTTC. This sequence encodes CASSHGLADTYEQYF.